This TCR beta chain was sequenced for a study of T cell repertoires in cytomegalovirus infection. Study-wide background: Public TCR beta signatures were indicative of both CMV infection and a matching HLA type.

The junction had 6 bases not matched to a gene; V was cut back by 2 bases and J by 1 base. Germline values: CDR1 SGHTA, CDR2 FQGTGA. The CDR3 length is 18 residues. TCRdb reprocessed the reads with MiXCR, giving one entry per CDR3 protein. The data hold more than 650,000 distinct CDR3 sequences, with 35% to 45% observed a single time. The sample taken for sequencing was PBMCs. The rearrangement uses TRBV7-3 and TRBJ2-2; TRBD2 agrees at 11 bases. This receptor was taken from a human donor in good health (CMV status not recorded). Some clones in this sample may be carry-over from other donors' samples. The CDR3 sequence is CASSLPSGGTMNTGELFF. The CDR3 bases are TGTGCCAGCAGCTTACCTAGCGGGGGGACGATGAACACCGGGGAGCTGTTTTTT.